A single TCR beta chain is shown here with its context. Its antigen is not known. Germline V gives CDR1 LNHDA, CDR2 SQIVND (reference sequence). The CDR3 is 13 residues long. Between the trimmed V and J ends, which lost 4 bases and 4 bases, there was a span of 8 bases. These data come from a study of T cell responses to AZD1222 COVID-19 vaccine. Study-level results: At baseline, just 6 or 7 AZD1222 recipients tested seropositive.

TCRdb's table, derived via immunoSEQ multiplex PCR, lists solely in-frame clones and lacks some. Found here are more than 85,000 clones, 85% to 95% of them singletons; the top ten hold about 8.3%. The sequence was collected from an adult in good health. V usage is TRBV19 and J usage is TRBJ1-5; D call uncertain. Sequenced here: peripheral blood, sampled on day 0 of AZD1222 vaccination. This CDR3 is CASSTQINQPQHF. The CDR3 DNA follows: TGTGCCAGTAGTACACAGATTAATCAGCCCCAGCATTTT. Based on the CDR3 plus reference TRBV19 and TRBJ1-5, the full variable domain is DGGITQSPKYLFRKEGQNVTLSCEQNLNHDAMYWYRQDPGQGLRLIYYSQIVNDFQKGDIAEGYSVSREKKESFPLTVTSAQKNPTAFYLCASSTQINQPQHFGDGTRLSIL.